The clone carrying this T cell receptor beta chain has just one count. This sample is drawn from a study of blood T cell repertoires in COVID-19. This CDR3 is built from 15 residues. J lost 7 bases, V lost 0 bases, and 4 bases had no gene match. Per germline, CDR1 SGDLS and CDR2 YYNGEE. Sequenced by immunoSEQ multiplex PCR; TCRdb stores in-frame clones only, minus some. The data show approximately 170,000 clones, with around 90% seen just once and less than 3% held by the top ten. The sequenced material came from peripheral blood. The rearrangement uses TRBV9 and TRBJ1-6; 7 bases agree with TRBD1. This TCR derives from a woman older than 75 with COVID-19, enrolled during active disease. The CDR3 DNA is TGTGCCAGCAGCGTAGTCGGGACAGCCAATTCACCCCTCCACTTT. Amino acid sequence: CASSVVGTANSPLHF.